This TCR beta chain was found in a study of blood T cell repertoires in COVID-19. Overall study context: Samples representing acute and convalescent COVID-19 were sourced from the United States, Italy and Spain. In each case, the material was cDNA or gDNA derived from T cells, B-cell-depleted T cells, or PBMCs.

The CDR3 totals 19 residues. With 0 bases clipped from V and 0 bases from J, the junction kept 8 bases outside the gene matches. Looked up from germline, CDR1 is KGHSH and CDR2 is LQKENI. The authors' processing: Amplification of reference gene primers provided the estimated nucleated cell counts. Sequencing was performed with immunoSEQ multiplex PCR; in TCRdb, only in-frame clones are kept and a portion is missing. Clone size and V and J calls were adopted from that table, with D and trimming inferred from the DNA. The repertoire includes some 43,000 clones, around four fifths of them detected once, and roughly 15% sits in the top ten.

V usage is TRBV18 and J usage is TRBJ1-6; TRBD1 aligns across 7 bases. The specimen was peripheral blood. This receptor was taken from a man over 45 with active or convalescent COVID-19. CDR3 in amino acids: CASSPPPGQRSSYNSPLHF. Written as DNA, the CDR3 is TGTGCCAGCTCACCACCGCCGGGACAGCGAAGCTCCTATAATTCACCCCTCCACTTT.